This T cell receptor (beta chain) stems from a study of cytomegalovirus exposure and HLA in healthy donors. PCR was performed using 60 Vbeta and 13 Jbeta primers. Measured with immunoSEQ multiplex PCR; TCRdb has only the in-frame clones, and not every one. The data contain 100,000 to 150,000 clones, approximately 82% of them singletons. The CDR3 spans 16 residues. V lost 4 bases to trimming and J lost 0 bases; unmatched junction nucleotides: 5. Germline values: CDR1 MGHRA, CDR2 YSYEKL. Sample: PBMCs. J is TRBJ2-2 and V is TRBV4-1; 7 nucleotides align to TRBD2. This receptor was obtained from a man in his late teens or twenties in good health and CMV-seropositive. CDR3 protein: CASSRTGGANTGELFF. CDR3 coding DNA: TGCGCCAGCAGCCGCACGGGGGGAGCGAACACCGGGGAGCTGTTTTTT.